Given below is one T cell receptor (beta chain) in context. The V end was cut by 4 bases, the J end by 6 bases, with 13 bases between. The CDR3 contains 14 residues. From germline, CDR1 is KGHSH and CDR2 LQKENI. The data were taken from a study of blood T cell repertoires in COVID-19. In the study overall: Collection of acute and convalescent COVID-19 samples took place in the United States, Italy and Spain.

Original processing methods: Amplification of reference gene primers was used by the study to estimate nucleated cell counts. Profiled with immunoSEQ multiplex PCR; TCRdb holds only in-frame clones, not every one. That table supplies the V and J calls and clone size; D and trimming were determined from the DNA. The data show 250,000 to 300,000 clones, approximately 87% seen once. The Seattle patients joined while their infection was active and were tracked longitudinally afterward. The clonotype comes from a woman aged 25-40 years with COVID-19, enrolled during active disease. Sequencing was done on a sample of peripheral blood. J is TRBJ1-5 and V is TRBV18; D is undetermined. The CDR3 protein is CASSQLEGTQPQHF. The CDR3 bases are TGTGCCAGCTCACAGTTGGAGGGAACTCAGCCCCAGCATTTT.